This is a list of T cell receptor beta chains from one sample in a study of cytomegalovirus exposure and HLA in healthy donors. Data came from immunoSEQ multiplex PCR; TCRdb stores just in-frame clones and leaves some out. Here the sample spans around 120,000 clones, roughly 88% being singletons. Source material: PBMCs. Every receptor here comes from a young man in good health and CMV-seronegative. Each CDR3 is given with its conserved first and last residue. The D gene is left open where the match is weak. Clone size, where shown, is once, few, many, or a class for clones that have expanded.

>TRBJ1-1|-|TRBV6-5|-
CASSSSGRTEAFF
TGTGCCAGCAGTTCCTCGGGGAGAACTGAAGCTTTCTTT
>TRBJ2-5|-|TRBV4-2|TRBD2
CASSQAPSGGLETQYF
TGTGCCAGCAGCCAAGCTCCCTCGGGGGGGCTGGAGACCCAGTACTTC
>TRBJ1-2|once|TRBV30|-
CAWSVAGFNGYTF
TGTGCCTGGAGTGTTGCAGGGTTCAATGGCTACACCTTC
>TRBJ1-6|-|TRBV19|-
CASTAYMGTWSPLHF
TGTGCCAGTACCGCGTATATGGGGACTTGGTCACCCCTCCACTTT
>TRBJ2-3|few|TRBV10-3|TRBD1
CAISDRGDGQGRTDTQYF
TGTGCCATCAGTGATCGTGGGGACGGACAGGGGCGCACAGATACGCAGTATTTT
>TRBJ2-7|-|TRBV15|TRBD2
CATSRDGTSLQYF
TGTGCCACCAGCAGAGATGGGACTAGCTTGCAGTACTTC
>TRBJ2-1|-|TRBV19|TRBD2
CASSIPGLAGSYNEQFF
TGTGCCAGTAGTATCCCGGGACTAGCGGGGTCCTACAATGAGCAGTTCTTC
>TRBJ2-3|-|TRBV7-6|TRBD1
CASSRGQITDTQYF
TGTGCCAGCAGCCGGGGACAGATCACAGATACGCAGTATTTT
>TRBJ1-5|-|TRBV27|TRBD1
CASSSRQGVSNQPQHF
TGTGCCAGCAGTTCACGACAGGGGGTGAGCAATCAGCCCCAGCATTTT
>TRBJ2-5|-|TRBV6-4|TRBD2
CASSQLAGGGQETQYF
TGTGCCAGCAGTCAACTAGCGGGAGGCGGGCAAGAGACCCAGTACTTC
>TRBJ2-3|-|TRBV12-5|TRBD1
CASGQGGTDTQYF
TGTGCTAGTGGACAGGGGGGCACAGATACGCAGTATTTT
>TRBJ1-1|-|TRBV4-1|-
CASSSNEALNTEAFF
TGCGCCAGCAGCTCAAACGAGGCCTTGAACACTGAAGCTTTCTTT
>TRBJ2-7|-|TRBV29-1|-
CSVELAGRTYEQYF
TGCAGCGTTGAACTGGCAGGCCGTACCTACGAGCAGTACTTC
>TRBJ1-5|-|TRBV6-1|-
CAARDLGGPTQPQHF
TGTGCCGCCCGAGATCTGGGGGGACCGACTCAGCCCCAGCATTTT
>TRBJ2-4|-|TRBV19|-
CASSSPGDENIQYF
TGTGCCAGTAGTAGTCCGGGAGATGAAAACATTCAGTACTTC
>TRBJ2-7|-|TRBV21-1|-
CASQERGLFYEQYF
TGTGCCAGCCAAGAGCGGGGGCTCTTTTACGAGCAGTACTTC
>TRBJ1-5|-|TRBV6-5|TRBD1
CASSFGTGFDQPQHF
TGTGCCAGCAGTTTTGGGACAGGGTTTGATCAGCCCCAGCATTTT
>TRBJ2-1|-|TRBV6-4|TRBD2
CASSASTSGKVEQFF
TGTGCCAGCAGTGCCTCGACTAGCGGGAAGGTTGAGCAGTTCTTC
>TRBJ2-3|-|TRBV13|TRBD2
CASSMTSGTDTQYF
TGTGCCAGCAGCATGACTAGCGGCACAGATACGCAGTATTTT
>TRBJ2-1|-|TRBV5-1|TRBD1
CASSQDRVGSYNEQFF
TGCGCCAGCAGCCAGGACAGGGTGGGGTCCTACAATGAGCAGTTCTTC
>TRBJ1-1|-|TRBV29-1|TRBD1
CSVNGQGTEAFF
TGCAGCGTTAATGGACAGGGGACTGAAGCTTTCTTT
>TRBJ2-3|-|TRBV7-8|-
CASSQLALREGASSTDTQYF
TGTGCCAGCAGCCAACTAGCCCTACGTGAAGGAGCATCAAGCACAGATACGCAGTATTTT
>TRBJ1-2|-|TRBV29-1|TRBD1
CSVGGQGKGGYTF
TGCAGCGTTGGGGGACAGGGTAAGGGCGGCTACACCTTC